A single sample gave rise to the 15 T cell receptor beta chains below, sequenced in a study of technical replicates of blood from several donors. The repertoire was sequenced with immunoSEQ multiplex PCR; TCRdb's copy has only in-frame clones and lacks some. The data hold approximately 81,000 clones, with around 95% observed a single time. The sample consisted of T cells isolated from PBMCs. Source of these receptors: a human donor in good health.

The chain combines TRBV5-4 with TRBJ2-3; 12 bases line up with TRBD2. The V and J ends lost 0 bases and 5 bases, in that order; junction bases with no gene match: 4. The CDR3 length is 16 residues. Per germline, CDR1 SGHNT and CDR2 YYREEE (reference sequence). CDR3 sequence: CASSLVLAGGGDTQYF. In DNA form, the CDR3 reads TGTGCCAGCAGCTTGGTACTAGCGGGGGGAGGAGATACGCAGTATTTT.

The J gene is TRBJ2-5, the V gene TRBV29-1; weak D call: TRBD2 (5 bases). V lost 6 bases to trimming and J lost 3 bases, with 14 bases between them. The length of the CDR3 is 13 residues. In germline, CDR1 is SQVTM, CDR2 ANQGSEA. CDR3 protein: CSVLTGSEETQYF. The CDR3 DNA follows: TGCAGCGTCTTAACGGGTAGCGAAGAGACCCAGTACTTC. The full variable domain, rest sourced from reference TRBV29-1 and TRBJ2-5, is SAVISQKPSRDICQRGTSLTIQCQVDSQVTMMFWYRQQPGQSLTLIATANQGSEATYESGFVIDKFPISRPNLTFSTLTVSNMSPEDSSIYLCSVLTGSEETQYFGPGTRLLVL.

The gene calls are TRBV14 and TRBJ2-3; TRBD1 matches 7 bases. V shed 2 bases, J shed 6 bases, and the junction held 5 bases outside the gene matches. Germline V CDR1 and CDR2: SGHDN, FVKESK. CDR3 length: 14 amino acids. CDR3 in amino acids: CASSQRQTGDTQYF. Written as DNA, the CDR3 is TGTGCCAGCAGCCAACGACAGACAGGGGATACGCAGTATTTT.

CDR3 sequence reads: CASSIFGLQQGLFYEQYF. DNA for the CDR3: TGTGCCAGTAGTATTTTTGGTCTACAACAGGGCCTTTTTTACGAGCAGTACTTC. The genes are TRBV19 and TRBJ2-7, with a tentative D call TRBD1 (6 bases). V was clipped by 3 bases and J by 4 bases, with 25 bases between them. This CDR3 contains 18 residues. The germline V gene encodes CDR1 LNHDA and CDR2 SQIVND (reference sequence).

The chain recombines TRBV21-1 with TRBJ2-7; no DNA check was done on the table's D call, TRBD2. TRBV21-1 is reported as a pseudogene. This CDR3 region has 15 residues. CDR3 loop: CASSLPPADPYEQYF. DNA for the CDR3: TGTGCCAGCAGCCTGCCCCCAGCGGATCCCTACGAGCAGTACTTC.

The V call is TRBV4-1, the J call TRBJ1-4, with D hard to call. The CDR3 spans 14 residues. Germline values: CDR1 MGHRA, CDR2 YSYEKL. Trimming stripped 3 bases from V and 5 bases from J, with 10 bases between. CDR3 in DNA: TGCGCCAGCAGCCAGTCGGGTGCGAATGAAAAACTGTTTTTT. It codes for CASSQSGANEKLFF.

The chain is built from TRBV4-3 and TRBJ1-4, with 8 nucleotides matching TRBD1. The CDR3 contains 17 residues. Trimming took 0 bases from V and 5 from J; bases not matched to a gene: 8. Looked up from germline, CDR1 is LGHNA and CDR2 is YSLEER. Here the CDR3 DNA reads TGCGCCAGCAGCCAAGATCAGGGGGCGCTTGGAAATGAAAAACTGTTTTTT. Its protein product is CASSQDQGALGNEKLFF.

The chain uses TRBV19 and TRBJ1-5, with TRBD1 as a possible D gene (5 bases). The length of the CDR3 is 14 residues. In germline, CDR1 is LNHDA, CDR2 SQIVND (reference sequence). The V end was cut by 4 bases, the J end by 9 bases, with 16 bases between. The CDR3 loop is CASSTGTGQGPQHF. CDR3 sequence (DNA): TGTGCCAGTAGTACAGGCACAGGCCAGGGGCCCCAGCATTTT.

The rearrangement uses TRBV29-1 and TRBJ1-4, with a weak D call TRBD1 (6 bases). Trimming removed 6 bases at V and 3 bases at J, with 14 bases between. The CDR3 is 14 residues long. Looked up from germline, CDR1 is SQVTM and CDR2 is ANQGSEA. The CDR3 region is CSVAPGVPNEKLFF. The CDR3 DNA sequence: TGCAGCGTGGCCCCAGGGGTTCCTAATGAAAAACTGTTTTTT.

This chain uses TRBV4-1 with TRBJ2-1, with D possibly matching TRBD1 (5 bases). Germline lookup yields CDR1 MGHRA and CDR2 YSYEKL. Deletions cut 5 bases from V and 5 bases from J, with 16 bases between. This CDR3 is 15 amino acids long. CDR3 residues: CASSSPQGVHNEQFF. CDR3 in DNA: TGCGCCAGCAGCTCCCCCCAGGGTGTCCACAATGAGCAGTTCTTC.

The rearrangement uses TRBV7-9 and TRBJ1-1; maybe TRBD1 (6 bases). V lost 5 bases to trimming and J lost 4 bases, with 14 bases between them. Germline V CDR1 and CDR2: SEHNR, FQNEAQ (reference sequence). CDR3 length: 14 amino acids. CDR3 sequence: CASSPTLGGTEAFF. CDR3 bases: TGTGCCAGCAGCCCGACATTAGGGGGCACTGAAGCTTTCTTT.

There are many counts of this clone. V is TRBV21-1 and J is TRBJ1-1; the table's D call TRBD1 went unverified against the DNA. TRBV21-1 is a pseudogene segment. The CDR3 length is 16 residues. The CDR3: CASSKGQGALNTEAFF. The CDR3 bases are TGTGCCAGCAGCAAAGGACAGGGGGCGTTGAACACTGAAGCTTTCTTT.

The CDR3 loop reads CASSPHSYPSFKPGQKSYEQYF. In nucleotides, the CDR3 is TGTGCCAGCAGTCCCCATTCGTACCCATCCTTCAAACCGGGACAGAAGTCTTACGAGCAGTACTTC. J is TRBJ2-7 and V is TRBV9; 7 bases fit TRBD1. The CDR3 is 22 residues long. The V gene end was trimmed by 5 bases and the J gene end by 4 bases; junction bases not matched to a gene: 33. The germline V gene has CDR1 SGDLS and CDR2 YYNGEE.

The chain recombines TRBV29-1 with TRBJ1-5; no firm D call. Germline values: CDR1 SQVTM, CDR2 ANQGSEA. Trimming took off 1 base at V and 0 bases at J, with 7 bases between the two ends. This CDR3 region has 14 residues. The CDR3 coding sequence is TGCAGCGTTGAAGTGCAGAATAGCAATCAGCCCCAGCATTTT. It translates to CSVEVQNSNQPQHF. Looking up the rest from reference TRBV29-1 and TRBJ1-5 gives the full variable domain: SAVISQKPSRDICQRGTSLTIQCQVDSQVTMMFWYRQQPGQSLTLIATANQGSEATYESGFVIDKFPISRPNLTFSTLTVSNMSPEDSSIYLCSVEVQNSNQPQHFGDGTRLSIL.

V and J are TRBV11-3 and TRBJ2-1; a weak D match, TRBD2 (5 bases). This CDR3 contains 15 residues. V shed 0 bases and J shed 8 bases, with 14 bases lying between them. The germline gives CDR1 SGHNT, CDR2 YENEEA. CDR3 sequence reads: CASSLERESLDEQFF. The CDR3 nucleotides are TGTGCCAGCAGCTTAGAGAGGGAGTCCCTGGATGAGCAGTTCTTC. Complete variable domain (other parts from reference TRBV11-3 and TRBJ2-1): EAGVVQSPRYKIIEKKQPVAFWCNPISGHNTLYWYLQNLGQGPELLIRYENEEAVDDSQLPKDRFSAERLKGVDSTLKIQPAELGDSAVYLCASSLERESLDEQFFGPGTRLTVL.